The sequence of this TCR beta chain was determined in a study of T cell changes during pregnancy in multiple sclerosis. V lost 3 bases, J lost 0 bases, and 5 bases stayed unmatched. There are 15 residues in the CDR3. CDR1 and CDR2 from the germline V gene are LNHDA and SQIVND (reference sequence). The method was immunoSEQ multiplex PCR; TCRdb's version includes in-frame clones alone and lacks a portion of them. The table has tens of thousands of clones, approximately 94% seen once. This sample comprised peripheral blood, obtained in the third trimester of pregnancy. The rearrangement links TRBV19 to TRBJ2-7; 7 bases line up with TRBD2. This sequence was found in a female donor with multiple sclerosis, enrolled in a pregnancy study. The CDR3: CASSILAGNSYEQYF. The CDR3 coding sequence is TGTGCCAGTAGTATTTTAGCGGGTAACTCCTACGAGCAGTACTTC.